This T cell receptor beta chain was sequenced in a study of cytomegalovirus exposure and HLA in healthy donors. With regard to this clone: Its antigen is not known.

The germline V and J ends were trimmed by 2 bases and 7 bases, with 9 bases remaining between them. Germline V gives CDR1 SGHTA, CDR2 FQGNSA. CDR3 size: 13 residues. Whole-study results and caveats: Accounts indicate the classifier identified cytomegalovirus status with strong specificity and sensitivity.

TCRdb's copy holds only in-frame clones and misses some; the assay was immunoSEQ multiplex PCR. Among 100,000 to 130,000 clones listed, about 94% were seen once. V and J are TRBV7-2 and TRBJ2-1, with D unclear. The specimen was PBMCs. This TCR came from a woman younger than 30 in good health and CMV-seronegative. The CDR3 spells CASSLLLLNEQFF. Here the CDR3 DNA reads TGTGCCAGCAGCTTACTACTCTTGAATGAGCAGTTCTTC.